Each of the 30 T cell receptor beta chains below was sequenced from the same sample in a study of cytomegalovirus exposure and HLA in healthy donors. The repertoire was sequenced with immunoSEQ multiplex PCR; TCRdb's copy has only in-frame clones and lacks some. The sample holds roughly 71,000 clones, 94% seen once. Sequencing was done on a sample of PBMCs. Every receptor here comes from a woman aged 18-29 years in good health and CMV-seronegative.

This chain joins TRBV5-6 and TRBJ1-2; possible D gene TRBD1, 6 bases. The CDR3 has 13 residues. Trimming shortened V by 3 bases and J by 8 bases, and 14 bases separated the two germline ends. CDR1 SGHDT and CDR2 YYEEEE come from the germline V gene. The DNA of the CDR3 is TGTGCCAGCAGCTCTTACAACAGGGACGGCTACACCTTC. This sequence encodes CASSSYNRDGYTF.

The V and J genes are TRBV19 and TRBJ2-6, with D maybe TRBD1 (5 bases). V was pared by 3 bases and J by 3 bases, with 9 bases between. CDR3 length equals 15 residues. Per germline, CDR1 LNHDA and CDR2 SQIVND (reference sequence). CDR3 DNA sequence: TGTGCCAGTAGTATTATACAGGATGGGGCCAACGTCCTGACTTTC. Translating gives CASSIIQDGANVLTF.

The genes are TRBV11-2 and TRBJ1-5; possibly TRBD1 for D (5 bases). The length of the CDR3 is 15 residues. V lost 2 bases and J lost 2, with 10 bases in between. Germline V gene data show CDR1 as SGHAT and CDR2 as FQNNGV. The CDR3 here is CASSLTGSGNQPQHF. The CDR3 DNA is TGTGCCAGCAGCTTAACAGGATCCGGCAATCAGCCCCAGCATTTT.

The rearrangement links TRBV9 to TRBJ2-5; TRBD1 aligns across 9 bases. CDR1 SGDLS and CDR2 YYNGEE come from the germline V gene. The CDR3 is 15 residues long. V dropped 5 bases and J dropped 2; count of bases not matched to a gene: 7. The CDR3 loop reads CASSLGQGRQETQYF. The CDR3 bases are TGTGCCAGCAGTCTCGGACAGGGGCGACAAGAGACCCAGTACTTC. The variable domain in full, with the rest retrieved from reference TRBV9 and TRBJ2-5, is DSGVTQTPKHLITATGQRVTLRCSPRSGDLSVYWYQQSLDQGLQFLIQYYNGEERAKGNILERFSAQQFPDLHSELNLSSLELGDSALYFCASSLGQGRQETQYFGPGTRLLVL.

The V and J genes are TRBV9 and TRBJ2-2; 7 nucleotides agree with TRBD2. V gave up 4 bases and J gave up 3 bases; unmatched junction bases: 12. CDR1 is SGDLS and CDR2 is YYNGEE in the germline V gene. The CDR3 extends over 17 amino acids. The CDR3 DNA is TGTGCCAGCAGCATTTCTCCTGGGGGGGTCGACACCGGGGAGCTGTTTTTT. This translates into CASSISPGGVDTGELFF.

This clone was found once. This chain connects TRBV4-3 to TRBJ2-5; no definite D call. Trimming cost V 0 bases and J 4 bases, with 3 bases left between them. Germline V CDR1 and CDR2: LGHNA, YSLEER. This CDR3 contains 12 residues. CDR3 in DNA: TGCGCCAGCAGCCAAGATCGAGAGACCCAGTACTTC. Amino acid sequence: CASSQDRETQYF.

The rearrangement joins TRBV28 to TRBJ1-4; 7 bases match TRBD1. The CDR3 spans 14 residues. J gave up 12 bases and V 11 bases, and 18 bases lay outside the gene matches. Per germline, CDR1 MDHEN and CDR2 SYDVKM. The DNA of the CDR3 is TGTGCCGGACAGGACAGAGGAGGTGGAGAGGAACTGTTTTTT. Its protein is CAGQDRGGGEELFF.

The chain combines TRBV10-3 with TRBJ1-5; the match to TRBD1 covers 9 bases. V was pared by 0 bases and J by 7 bases, with 1 base of the junction left unmatched. In germline, CDR1 is ENHRY, CDR2 SYGVKD. There are 14 residues in the CDR3. The CDR3 DNA reads as TGTGCCATCAGTGAGTCGACAGGGGGGCAGCCCCAGCATTTT. Translated: CAISESTGGQPQHF.

This clone was observed a single time. V gene TRBV6-1 combines with J gene TRBJ2-7; 8 nucleotides line up with TRBD1. This CDR3 is built from 14 residues. V gave up 3 bases and J gave up 3 bases; unmatched junction bases: 4. The germline V gene has CDR1 MNHNS and CDR2 SASEGT. The CDR3 protein is CASSDRTGFYEQYF. The DNA for the CDR3 is TGTGCCAGCAGTGATAGGACAGGGTTCTACGAGCAGTACTTC.

The chain joins TRBV30 to TRBJ1-5; TRBD1 matches 7 bases. The CDR3 consists of 13 residues. V dropped 1 base and J dropped 7; count of bases not matched to a gene: 4. The germline CDR1 and CDR2 sequences are GTSNPN and SVGIG (reference sequence). This CDR3 is CAWSEGGQQPQHF. The CDR3 bases are TGTGCCTGGAGTGAAGGGGGCCAGCAGCCCCAGCATTTT. Using reference TRBV30 and TRBJ1-5 for the parts outside the CDR3, the full variable domain is SQTIHQWPATLVQPVGSPLSLECTVEGTSNPNLYWYRQAAGRGLQLLFYSVGIGQISSEVPQNLSASRPQDRQFILSSKKLLLSDSGFYLCAWSEGGQQPQHFGDGTRLSIL.

This CDR3 is CASSLAGSYEQYF. Written as DNA, the CDR3 is TGTGCCAGCAGCTTGGCTGGGAGCTACGAGCAGTACTTC. This chain uses TRBV5-4 with TRBJ2-7, with a weak D call TRBD2 (5 bases). Trimming cost V 0 bases and J 3 bases, with 7 bases left between them. Germline CDR1 reads SGHNT; CDR2 reads YYREEE (reference sequence). This CDR3 is built from 13 residues. Together with reference TRBV5-4 and TRBJ2-7, the CDR3 gives the full variable domain: ETGVTQSPTHLIKTRGQQVTLRCSSQSGHNTVSWYQQALGQGPQFIFQYYREEENGRGNFPPRFSGLQFPNYSSELNVNALELDDSALYLCASSLAGSYEQYFGPGTRLTVT.

V usage is TRBV18 and J usage is TRBJ2-7; D not resolved. V lost 3 bases and J lost 2, with 8 bases in between. The length of the CDR3 is 13 residues. CDR1 is KGHSH, CDR2 LQKENI, per germline. CDR3 protein: CASSPDITYEQYF. For the CDR3, the DNA is TGTGCCAGCTCACCCGACATCACCTACGAGCAGTACTTC.

V is TRBV7-9 and J is TRBJ2-7; 10 nucleotides agree with TRBD2. Per germline, CDR1 SEHNR and CDR2 FQNEAQ (reference sequence). The CDR3 loop spans 12 amino acids. V gave up 9 bases and J gave up 7 bases; unmatched junction bases: 6. CDR3: CARKLAGREQYF. The CDR3 DNA sequence: TGTGCCAGGAAACTAGCGGGGCGAGAGCAGTACTTC.

The chain couples TRBV10-3 to TRBJ2-3; D might be TRBD1 (6 bases). The germline V gene has CDR1 ENHRY and CDR2 SYGVKD. V was pared by 3 bases and J by 2 bases, with 15 bases between. The CDR3 has 16 residues. The CDR3 bases are TGTGCCATCAGTGAACGCAGGGGTCGCGTCACAGATACGCAGTATTTT. As protein: CAISERRGRVTDTQYF.

The chain joins TRBV11-1 to TRBJ2-1; 9 bases match TRBD2. V was pared by 3 bases and J by 4 bases, with 7 bases of the junction left unmatched. The length of the CDR3 is 16 residues. Per the germline V gene, CDR1 is SGHAT and CDR2 is FQDESV (reference sequence). Written as DNA, the CDR3 is TGTGCCAGCAGCTTTGAGGGAGCGGGGGGTTACAATGAGCAGTTCTTC. This encodes CASSFEGAGGYNEQFF. Full variable domain (missing parts from reference TRBV11-1 and TRBJ2-1): EAEVAQSPRYKITEKSQAVAFWCDPISGHATLYWYRQILGQGPELLVQFQDESVVDDSQLPKDRFSAERLKGVDSTLKIQPAELGDSAMYLCASSFEGAGGYNEQFFGPGTRLTVL.

The V call is TRBV5-8, the J call TRBJ1-5; D unresolved. V lost 2 bases to trimming and J lost 6 bases, with 9 bases between them. Looked up from germline, CDR1 is SGHTS and CDR2 is YDEGEE. This CDR3 is built from 13 residues. The CDR3 region has the DNA TGTGCCAGCAGCTTTCAGAGGTTTCAGCCCCAGCATTTT. As protein: CASSFQRFQPQHF.

This sequence joins TRBV7-9 and TRBJ1-2, with TRBD1 identical over 7 bases. The CDR3 extends over 14 amino acids. CDR1 SEHNR and CDR2 FQNEAQ come from the germline V gene (reference sequence). J gave up 7 bases and V 5 bases, and 10 bases lay outside the gene matches. The CDR3 spells CASSAGQAFGGYTF. In DNA form, the CDR3 reads TGTGCCAGCAGCGCTGGACAGGCTTTTGGTGGCTACACCTTC.

The rearrangement links TRBV19 to TRBJ2-2; D remains ambiguous. The CDR3 spans 14 residues. The germline gives CDR1 LNHDA, CDR2 SQIVND (reference sequence). Trimming took 3 bases from V and 0 from J, leaving 5 bases between them. CDR3 protein: CASSIEANTGELFF. CDR3 sequence (DNA): TGTGCCAGTAGTATCGAGGCGAACACCGGGGAGCTGTTTTTT.

The gene calls are TRBV5-4 and TRBJ2-3; D unclear. This CDR3 comprises 13 residues. Germline V gene data show CDR1 as SGHNT and CDR2 as YYREEE (reference sequence). Trimming cost V 9 bases and J 2 bases, with 13 bases left between them. CDR3 nucleotides: TGTGCCACCCCCACAGAACACACAGATACGCAGTATTTT. Translated: CATPTEHTDTQYF.

The rearrangement uses TRBV19 and TRBJ1-2, with 9 bases matching TRBD1. There are 14 residues in the CDR3. V lost 5 bases to trimming and J lost 7 bases; unmatched junction nucleotides: 8. CDR1 and CDR2 from the germline V gene are LNHDA and SQIVND (reference sequence). CDR3 sequence (DNA): TGTGCCAGTAGTGATGCCGGGACAGGGTTTGGCTACACCTTC. Its protein product is CASSDAGTGFGYTF. The variable domain in full, with the rest retrieved from reference TRBV19 and TRBJ1-2, is DGGITQSPKYLFRKEGQNVTLSCEQNLNHDAMYWYRQDPGQGLRLIYYSQIVNDFQKGDIAEGYSVSREKKESFPLTVTSAQKNPTAFYLCASSDAGTGFGYTFGSGTRLTVV.

CDR3: CATSSVTGGGEKLFF. The CDR3 DNA reads as TGTGCCACCAGCAGTGTGACAGGGGGCGGTGAAAAACTGTTTTTT. V gene TRBV15 combines with J gene TRBJ1-4; TRBD1 matches 10 bases. This CDR3 comprises 15 residues. With V trimmed by 3 bases and J by 7 bases, 5 bases remained unmatched. Germline-derived CDR1 and CDR2 are LNHNV and YYDKDF (reference sequence).

The chain recombines TRBV5-6 with TRBJ1-1; D is ambiguous. With 1 base removed from V and 3 bases from J, the gap between germline ends came to 7 bases. The CDR3 is 13 residues long. Germline CDR1 reads SGHDT; CDR2 reads YYEEEE. The DNA of the CDR3 is TGTGCCAGCAGCTTGTCCCCATACACTGAAGCTTTCTTT. It codes for CASSLSPYTEAFF.

V and J are TRBV30 and TRBJ2-7, with TRBD1 matching 12 bases. The V and J ends lost 5 bases and 6 bases, in that order; junction bases with no gene match: 8. This CDR3 comprises 14 residues. In germline, CDR1 is GTSNPN, CDR2 SVGIG (reference sequence). In nucleotides, the CDR3 is TGTGCCTGGGGGAAGGGACAGGGGGCGCCCGAGCAGTACTTC. It codes for CAWGKGQGAPEQYF.

The chain employs TRBV11-2 and TRBJ1-3; D call uncertain. V was shortened by 4 bases and J by 0 bases, with 13 bases between the two germline ends. The CDR3 covers 16 residues. The germline V gene has CDR1 SGHAT and CDR2 FQNNGV. The CDR3 reads CASSWTKTDSGNTIYF. The CDR3 DNA sequence: TGTGCCAGCAGCTGGACTAAAACGGACTCTGGAAACACCATATATTTT.

The DNA of the CDR3 is TGCGCCAGCCGTGGGCAGGGGGATACCGGGGAGCTGTTTTTT. This codes for CASRGQGDTGELFF. This rearrangement joins TRBV4-1 to TRBJ2-2; 7 bases map to TRBD1. In germline, CDR1 is MGHRA, CDR2 YSYEKL. With V trimmed by 8 bases and J by 5 bases, 8 bases remained unmatched. The length of the CDR3 is 14 residues.

The rearrangement links TRBV9 to TRBJ2-7; 7 nucleotides match TRBD2. Germline CDR1 and CDR2: SGDLS and YYNGEE. The CDR3 sequence is 15 residues long. The V segment lost 0 bases and the J segment 2 bases; nucleotides outside the gene matches: 5. DNA of the CDR3: TGTGCCAGCAGCGTAGGCCCTCGGGGGGCCTACGAGCAGTACTTC. As protein: CASSVGPRGAYEQYF.

The chain uses TRBV27 and TRBJ2-5, with D possibly TRBD2 on 6 matching bases. In germline, CDR1 is MNHEY, CDR2 SMNVEV (reference sequence). Deletions cut 6 bases from V and 2 bases from J, with 22 bases between. CDR3 length equals 17 residues. This CDR3 is CASSTGVRNTAQETQYF. The CDR3 nucleotides are TGTGCCAGCAGCACGGGGGTCAGGAATACAGCTCAAGAGACCCAGTACTTC.

The V and J genes are TRBV5-1 and TRBJ1-2; 7 bases fit TRBD1. The CDR3 runs to 14 residues. The ends lost 0 bases at V and 8 bases at J; junction bases unmatched: 7. From germline, CDR1 is SGHRS and CDR2 YFSETQ. The CDR3 sequence is CASSLETGVRGYTF. The CDR3 DNA sequence: TGCGCCAGCAGCTTGGAAACAGGGGTTCGGGGCTACACCTTC.

This chain links TRBV18 with TRBJ1-5, with D possibly being TRBD1 (5 bases). Germline values: CDR1 KGHSH, CDR2 LQKENI. Deletions cut 3 bases from V and 0 bases from J, with 12 bases between. This CDR3 has 16 residues. CDR3 bases: TGTGCCAGCTCACCCGTGCCAGGGAATAGCAATCAGCCCCAGCATTTT. It translates to CASSPVPGNSNQPQHF.

This clone occurred once. The rearrangement uses TRBV7-3 and TRBJ2-1, with TRBD2 identical over 8 bases. This CDR3 is built from 16 residues. After removal of 5 bases from V and 0 bases from J, the junction contained 6 bases not matched to a gene. Germline values: CDR1 SGHTA, CDR2 FQGTGA. The DNA of the CDR3 is TGTGCCAGCAGCAAAGAGCGGGGGAGCTCCTACAATGAGCAGTTCTTC. Translation: CASSKERGSSYNEQFF.